Listed below are T cell receptor beta chains from one sample, sequenced in a study of CD8 T cells in ankylosing spondylitis. TCRdb independently ran MiXCR on the 5' RACE reads; one entry per CDR3 protein. The sample includes approximately 250,000 distinct CDR3 sequences, about 10% of them seen just once. Sequenced: blood, either unsorted or a sorted T cell fraction (not recorded which). The receptors were sampled from a male donor with ankylosing spondylitis or in good health (not recorded which). Each CDR3 is given with its conserved first and last residue. A D gene is named only where the DNA matches it firmly. The size of a clone is reported for some rows only, either as once, few or many, or as a class for expanded clones.

j_gene: TRBJ2-7; abundance: many; v_gene: TRBV5-1; d_gene: -; CDR3nt: TGCGCCAGCAGCTTGGTTATCGGTTCCGGGGACGAGCAGTACTTC; CDR3aa: CASSLVIGSGDEQYF
j_gene: TRBJ2-5; abundance: -; v_gene: TRBV7-9; d_gene: TRBD1; CDR3nt: TGTGCCAGCAGCTCCGGACAGGCCGAAGGAGAGACCCAGTACTTC; CDR3aa: CASSSGQAEGETQYF
j_gene: TRBJ2-7; abundance: few; v_gene: TRBV2; d_gene: -; CDR3nt: TGTGCCACCACTGGGGAGGTGAACTACGAGCAGTACTTC; CDR3aa: CATTGEVNYEQYF
j_gene: TRBJ2-7; abundance: many; v_gene: TRBV9; d_gene: TRBD2; CDR3nt: TGTGCCAGCAGCGCTAGCGGGGGGCCTTTCTCCTACGAGCAGTACTTC; CDR3aa: CASSASGGPFSYEQYF
j_gene: TRBJ2-7; abundance: many; v_gene: TRBV29-1; d_gene: TRBD2; CDR3nt: TGCAGCGTTCGGTCACCGGGGGGCGAGCAGTACTTC; CDR3aa: CSVRSPGGEQYF
j_gene: TRBJ1-6; abundance: many; v_gene: TRBV5-1; d_gene: -; CDR3nt: TGCGCCAGCAGCTTTACGGGGCCGCCCGCACCCCTCCACTTT; CDR3aa: CASSFTGPPAPLHF
j_gene: TRBJ2-1; abundance: many; v_gene: TRBV5-1; d_gene: -; CDR3nt: TGCGCCAGCAGCCTGGACGGCGCCAACAATGAGCAGTTCTTC; CDR3aa: CASSLDGANNEQFF
j_gene: TRBJ2-1; abundance: many; v_gene: TRBV15; d_gene: TRBD2; CDR3nt: TGTGCCACCAGCAGAGAGGGTAGCGGGAGCTGGACTAGCTCCTACAATGAGCAGTTCTTC; CDR3aa: CATSREGSGSWTSSYNEQFF
j_gene: TRBJ2-7; abundance: many; v_gene: TRBV10-2; d_gene: -; CDR3nt: TGCGCCAGCAGGGGGGTGACAACTACTTACGAGCAGTACTTC; CDR3aa: CASRGVTTTYEQYF
j_gene: TRBJ2-2; abundance: many; v_gene: TRBV5-1; d_gene: TRBD2; CDR3nt: TGCGCCAGCAGCTTGGCCCTAGCGGAGACCGGCACCGGGGAGCTGTTTTTT; CDR3aa: CASSLALAETGTGELFF
j_gene: TRBJ1-2; abundance: -; v_gene: TRBV2; d_gene: TRBD1; CDR3nt: TGTGCCAGCACCTCAGGGGGACAGGCCTATGGCTACACCTTC; CDR3aa: CASTSGGQAYGYTF
j_gene: TRBJ2-1; abundance: many; v_gene: TRBV20-1; d_gene: TRBD2; CDR3nt: TGCAGTGCCTCTCCCCTAGCGGGAGGTACAAATGAGCAGTTCTTC; CDR3aa: CSASPLAGGTNEQFF
j_gene: TRBJ1-4; abundance: many; v_gene: TRBV6-2/TRBV6-3; d_gene: TRBD1; CDR3nt: TGTGCCAGCAGACCTACCGAACAGGGGGCCCCTTCAACTAATGAAAAACTGTTTTTT; CDR3aa: CASRPTEQGAPSTNEKLFF
j_gene: TRBJ1-2; abundance: few; v_gene: TRBV4-2; d_gene: -; CDR3nt: TGTGCCAGCAGCCAAGACAGGGTACAGGGATATGGCTACACCTTC; CDR3aa: CASSQDRVQGYGYTF
j_gene: TRBJ1-4; abundance: few; v_gene: TRBV7-2; d_gene: -; CDR3nt: TGTGCCAGCACCGAGGGGGGCGGACACGAAAAACTGTTTTTT; CDR3aa: CASTEGGGHEKLFF
j_gene: TRBJ1-5; abundance: many; v_gene: TRBV27; d_gene: -; CDR3nt: TGTGCCAGCAGTTTATCCCGAGGTTGGGATCAGCCCCAGCATTTT; CDR3aa: CASSLSRGWDQPQHF
j_gene: TRBJ2-7; abundance: few; v_gene: TRBV11-2; d_gene: -; CDR3nt: TGTGCCAGCAGGCTCACGGCAGGGCGTTCGTACGAGCAGTACTTC; CDR3aa: CASRLTAGRSYEQYF
j_gene: TRBJ2-1; abundance: many; v_gene: TRBV9; d_gene: TRBD2; CDR3nt: TGTGCCAGCAGCCGTCTAGCGGGAGCTTACAATGAGCAGTTCTTC; CDR3aa: CASSRLAGAYNEQFF
j_gene: TRBJ1-1; abundance: few; v_gene: TRBV29-1; d_gene: -; CDR3nt: TGCAGCGTTGAAAGGGGACTGAACACTGAAGCTTTCTTT; CDR3aa: CSVERGLNTEAFF
j_gene: TRBJ1-2; abundance: many; v_gene: TRBV5-6; d_gene: -; CDR3nt: TGTGCCAGCAGCCTGGCATTCGGCGGAGTTCCAGGCTACACCTTC; CDR3aa: CASSLAFGGVPGYTF
j_gene: TRBJ2-5; abundance: few; v_gene: TRBV4-1; d_gene: -; CDR3nt: TGCGCCAGCAGCCGCGGACAGTACCAAGAGACCCAGTACTTC; CDR3aa: CASSRGQYQETQYF
j_gene: TRBJ2-1; abundance: -; v_gene: TRBV4-2; d_gene: -; CDR3nt: TGTGCCAACAGCCTTCAGAGCTCCTACAATGAGCAGTTCTTC; CDR3aa: CANSLQSSYNEQFF